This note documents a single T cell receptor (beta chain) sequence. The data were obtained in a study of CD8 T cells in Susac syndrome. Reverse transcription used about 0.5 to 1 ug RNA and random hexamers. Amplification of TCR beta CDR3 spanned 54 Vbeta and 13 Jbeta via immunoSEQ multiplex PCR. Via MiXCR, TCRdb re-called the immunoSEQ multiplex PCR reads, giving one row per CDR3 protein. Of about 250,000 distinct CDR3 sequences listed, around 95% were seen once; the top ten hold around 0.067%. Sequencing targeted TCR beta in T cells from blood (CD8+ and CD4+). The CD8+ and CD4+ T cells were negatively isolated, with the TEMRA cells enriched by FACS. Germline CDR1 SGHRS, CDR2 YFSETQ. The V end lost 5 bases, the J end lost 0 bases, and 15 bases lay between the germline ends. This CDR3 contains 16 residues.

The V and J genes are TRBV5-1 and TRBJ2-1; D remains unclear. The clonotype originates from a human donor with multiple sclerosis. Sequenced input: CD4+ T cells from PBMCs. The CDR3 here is CASRVSGVGSYNEQFF. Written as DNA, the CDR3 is TGCGCCAGCAGAGTCAGTGGGGTAGGCTCCTACAATGAGCAGTTCTTC.